Below, 26 T cell receptor beta chains from the same sample are listed, as sequenced in a study of blood T cell repertoires in COVID-19. TCRdb's table, derived via immunoSEQ multiplex PCR, lists solely in-frame clones and lacks some. The sample consists of under 300,000 clones, roughly 80% of them appearing once. The sample comprised PBMCs or T cells enriched from blood (not recorded which). All receptors come from a man aged 50-59 years who had recovered from COVID-19.

This rearrangement joins TRBV28 to TRBJ2-7; D not certain. This CDR3 spans 15 amino acids. Per germline, CDR1 MDHEN and CDR2 SYDVKM. V was pared by 6 bases and J by 2 bases, with 17 bases between. In DNA, the CDR3 is TGTGCCAGCAGCCCCGATCCCGCACAACCCTACGAGCAGTACTTC. Its translation is CASSPDPAQPYEQYF. The entire variable domain, with the rest obtained from reference TRBV28 and TRBJ2-7, is as follows: DVKVTQSSRYLVKRTGEKVFLECVQDMDHENMFWYRQDPGLGLRLIYFSYDVKMKEKGDIPEGYSVSREKKERFSLILESASTNQTSMYLCASSPDPAQPYEQYFGPGTRLTVT.

This clone appeared a few times. This rearrangement joins TRBV2 to TRBJ1-2, with TRBD1 matching over 9 bases. The trim removed 8 bases at V and 4 bases at J, leaving 8 bases unmatched. This CDR3 is 14 amino acids long. Germline V gives CDR1 SNHLY, CDR2 FYNNEI. The DNA for the CDR3 is TGTGCCAGCTGTTCGGACAGGGGCTTCTATGGCTACACCTTC. Translated: CASCSDRGFYGYTF.

As to this clone: Other DNA sequences of this sample code for an identical CDR3. This chain joins TRBV7-8 and TRBJ2-7, with 7 bases identical to TRBD2. CDR3 length equals 14 residues. Germline lookup yields CDR1 SGHVS and CDR2 FQNEAQ. V lost 7 bases to trimming and J lost 0 bases; unmatched junction nucleotides: 6. The chain's CDR3 is CASTRTGGSYEQYF. The CDR3 nucleotides are TGTGCCAGCACAAGGACGGGGGGCTCCTACGAGCAGTACTTC.

The CDR3 DNA is TGTGCCAGCAGCCCCTCACTAGCGGTAGCCTACGAGCAGTACTTC. Protein product: CASSPSLAVAYEQYF. The V gene is TRBV6-5, the J gene TRBJ2-7; 8 nucleotides align to TRBD2. Germline CDR1 and CDR2: MNHEY and SVGAGI. With V trimmed by 6 bases and J by 2 bases, 9 bases remained unmatched. The CDR3 extends over 15 amino acids.

The chain is built from TRBV19 and TRBJ1-6; 10 bases match TRBD1. Germline V gene data show CDR1 as LNHDA and CDR2 as SQIVND (reference sequence). The CDR3 runs to 15 residues. The J segment lost 8 bases and the V segment lost 4 bases, leaving 5 bases of the junction unmatched. Here the CDR3 DNA reads TGTGCCAGTAGTACCTCCGGACAGGGGGATTCACCCCTCCACTTT. Residues: CASSTSGQGDSPLHF.

The CDR3 coding sequence is TGTGCCAGCAGCTTAGATCCAGGGCGGACCAGAAACACCATATATTTT. Its protein is CASSLDPGRTRNTIYF. J is TRBJ1-3 and V is TRBV7-2; the D gene is possibly TRBD1 (5 bases). CDR3 size: 16 residues. V shed 1 base and J shed 5 bases, with 15 bases lying between them. CDR1 SGHTA and CDR2 FQGNSA come from the germline V gene.

The chain carries TRBV12-5 and TRBJ2-7, with D hard to call. With 2 bases removed from V and 4 bases from J, the gap between germline ends came to 21 bases. This CDR3 spans 17 amino acids. Per germline, CDR1 LGHNT and CDR2 FRNRAP. CDR3 DNA: TGTGCTAGTGGTTTGATCAGTAAGCGTGTCGACCTATACGAGCAGTACTTC. This translates into CASGLISKRVDLYEQYF.

The CDR3 sequence: CASSEALQAVYGYTF. The CDR3 DNA follows: TGTGCCAGCAGTGAAGCGCTTCAGGCAGTCTATGGCTACACCTTC. The chain employs TRBV2 and TRBJ1-2; D call uncertain. CDR1 is SNHLY, CDR2 FYNNEI, per germline. The CDR3 length is 15 residues. Trimming left V 0 bases short and J 4 bases short, with 12 bases between.

The chain has TRBV27 and TRBJ1-6, with 10 bases fitting TRBD1. The CDR3 runs to 17 residues. Germline V gives CDR1 MNHEY, CDR2 SMNVEV (reference sequence). V shed 2 bases, J shed 1 base, and the junction held 2 bases outside the gene matches. The CDR3 DNA reads as TGTGCCAGCAGTTTACGACAGGGGGCTTCCTATAATTCACCCCTCCACTTT. Encoded protein: CASSLRQGASYNSPLHF.

The rearrangement joins TRBV18 to TRBJ1-1, with D possibly matching TRBD1 (6 bases). Germline CDR1 and CDR2: KGHSH and LQKENI. Trimming shortened V by 0 bases and J by 0 bases, and 14 bases separated the two germline ends. CDR3 length equals 17 residues. DNA of the CDR3: TGTGCCAGCTCACCACCGTTGGACAGTAGACTGAACACTGAAGCTTTCTTT. Translated: CASSPPLDSRLNTEAFF.

This rearrangement joins TRBV7-9 to TRBJ2-1, with TRBD1 matching over 8 bases. Germline V CDR1 and CDR2: SEHNR, FQNEAQ (reference sequence). V lost 4 bases and J lost 6; bases outside the gene matches: 11. The CDR3 extends over 16 amino acids. The CDR3: CASSSNDRGRGNEQFF. The CDR3 nucleotides read TGTGCCAGCAGCTCAAATGACAGGGGTCGGGGCAATGAGCAGTTCTTC.

CDR3 protein: CASSFYSGGELFF. The CDR3 nucleotides read TGTGCCAGCAGCTTTTACAGTGGCGGGGAGCTGTTTTTT. The rearrangement uses TRBV5-6 and TRBJ2-2; D gene uncertain. The CDR3 is 13 amino acids. CDR1 SGHDT and CDR2 YYEEEE come from the germline V gene. Trimming removed 2 bases from V and 7 bases from J, with 9 bases in between.

The rearrangement links TRBV5-1 to TRBJ1-2, with 12 bases aligning to TRBD1. The CDR3 has 15 amino acids. Germline V gene sequence: CDR1 SGHRS, CDR2 YFSETQ. The junction had 9 bases not matched to a gene; V was cut back by 4 bases and J by 8 bases. In DNA form, the CDR3 reads TGCGCCAGCAGCCCGGCCGGGACAGGGGGCAAAGGCTACACCTTC. It specifies CASSPAGTGGKGYTF. Combining the CDR3 with reference TRBV5-1 and TRBJ1-2 gives the whole variable domain KAGVTQTPRYLIKTRGQQVTLSCSPISGHRSVSWYQQTPGQGLQFLFEYFSETQRNKGNFPGRFSGRQFSNSRSEMNVSTLELGDSALYLCASSPAGTGGKGYTFGSGTRLTVV.

V and J are TRBV10-1 and TRBJ1-3; a possible D gene is TRBD1 (5 bases). V lost 6 bases and J lost 0, with 12 bases in between. CDR1 WNHNN and CDR2 SYGVQD come from the germline V gene (reference sequence). CDR3 length: 15 residues. The CDR3 reads CASSPGTHSGNTIYF. CDR3 in DNA: TGCGCCAGCAGCCCCGGGACTCACTCTGGAAACACCATATATTTT.

The table lists this clone with a count of one. The rearrangement uses TRBV9 and TRBJ2-7, with 8 bases identical to TRBD1. This CDR3 has 15 residues. J was trimmed by 6 bases and V by 5 bases; bases with no gene match: 13. Germline CDR1 SGDLS, CDR2 YYNGEE. In DNA form, the CDR3 reads TGTGCCAGCAGTCGAGGGGGACAGGTCATTAGCGAGCAGTACTTC. Amino acids: CASSRGGQVISEQYF.

The chain combines TRBV6-5 with TRBJ2-1; 7 bases fit TRBD1. This CDR3 spans 15 amino acids. Germline CDR1 and CDR2: MNHEY and SVGAGI. Trimming at V came to 6 bases and at J to 2 bases, leaving 7 bases not matched to a gene. The CDR3 reads CASRSGTATYNEQFF. The CDR3 nucleotides read TGTGCCAGCAGGTCTGGGACAGCTACCTACAATGAGCAGTTCTTC.

This clone was seen a handful of times. The chain couples TRBV3-1 (or the pseudogene TRBV3-2) to TRBJ1-2; D remains unclear. Trimming removed 3 bases from V and 4 bases from J, with 9 bases in between. The CDR3 runs to 13 residues. CDR1 is LGHDT and CDR2 is YNNKEL in the germline V gene (reference sequence). CDR3 nucleotides: TGTGCCAGCAGCCAGAGGATAGGCTATGGCTACACCTTC. Its protein product is CASSQRIGYGYTF.

The chain is built from TRBV7-9 and TRBJ2-5; no clear D gene. Trimming removed 5 bases at V and 7 bases at J, with 17 bases between. This CDR3 has 14 amino acids. Germline CDR1 is SEHNR and CDR2 is FQNEAQ (reference sequence). The CDR3 spells CASSPPLPTGTQYF. The CDR3, as DNA: TGTGCCAGCAGCCCCCCTTTGCCTACTGGGACCCAGTACTTC.

J is TRBJ1-4 and V is TRBV28; D may be TRBD1 (6 bases). CDR1 and CDR2 from the germline V gene are MDHEN and SYDVKM. The CDR3 is 18 amino acids. The V and J ends lost 6 bases and 0 bases respectively, with 20 bases between them. The CDR3 loop reads CASRPVGTFFTTNEKLFF. CDR3 nucleotides: TGTGCCAGCAGGCCCGTAGGGACATTCTTTACAACTAATGAAAAACTGTTTTTT.

The chain links TRBV30 to TRBJ1-5; D is uncertain. The V and J ends lost 2 bases and 2 bases respectively, with 7 bases between them. Per germline, CDR1 GTSNPN and CDR2 SVGIG (reference sequence). CDR3 length equals 13 residues. CDR3 amino acids: CAWSSGGNQPQHF. The CDR3 region has the DNA TGTGCCTGGAGTTCCGGGGGCAATCAGCCCCAGCATTTT.

The CDR3 sequence: CASNLARSGEQFF. The CDR3 region has the DNA TGTGCCAGCAATCTTGCCCGGTCGGGTGAGCAGTTCTTC. The chain combines TRBV12-3 or TRBV12-4 with TRBJ2-1; D unresolved. V dropped 7 bases and J dropped 9 bases, with 16 bases sitting between them. This CDR3 is 13 amino acids long.

As concerns this clone: The junction departs from germline at one end; a sequencing error may be responsible. V is TRBV20-1 and J is TRBJ2-5, with TRBD1 identical over 9 bases. Germline assignment: CDR1 DFQATT and CDR2 SNEGSKA (reference sequence). The CDR3 is 11 amino acids. CDR3 sequence: CSASDWDRVHF. In nucleotides, the CDR3 is TGCAGTGCTAGTGACTGGGACAGGGTACACTTC.

The chain joins TRBV5-1 to TRBJ2-5; 7 bases fit TRBD2. CDR3 length: 16 residues. Trimming cost V 1 base and J 5 bases; bases outside gene matches: 11. CDR1 SGHRS and CDR2 YFSETQ come from the germline V gene. Here the CDR3 reads CASSLWGSGAGETQYF. The CDR3 DNA is TGCGCCAGCAGCTTGTGGGGAAGCGGGGCGGGGGAGACCCAGTACTTC.

This clone was detected only a few times. The gene calls are TRBV13 and TRBJ2-2, with D perhaps matching TRBD1 (7 bases). The CDR3 extends over 17 amino acids. Per germline, CDR1 PRHDT and CDR2 FYEKMQ (reference sequence). V was clipped by 1 base and J by 5 bases, with 17 bases between them. The CDR3 is CASSLDRGGVETGELFF. The DNA for the CDR3 is TGTGCCAGCAGCTTAGACAGGGGAGGTGTGGAAACCGGGGAGCTGTTTTTT.

The rearrangement joins TRBV19 to TRBJ2-3; 10 bases line up with TRBD2. Germline V gene data show CDR1 as LNHDA and CDR2 as SQIVND (reference sequence). The V gene end was trimmed by 5 bases and the J gene end by 5 bases; junction bases not matched to a gene: 4. The length of the CDR3 is 14 residues. This chain's CDR3 is CASSPGLAVDTQYF. As DNA, the CDR3 is TGTGCCAGTAGTCCTGGACTAGCGGTAGATACGCAGTATTTT.

The gene calls are TRBV6-5 and TRBJ1-6, with TRBD1 identical over 9 bases. Germline CDR1 reads MNHEY; CDR2 reads SVGAGI. Trimming removed 8 bases from V and 6 bases from J; junction bases left unmatched: 2. The CDR3 is 13 amino acids. This CDR3 is CASHRGLNSPLHF. The CDR3 nucleotides read TGTGCCAGCCACAGGGGGCTTAATTCACCCCTCCACTTT.